These T cell receptor beta chains were read from a single sample in a study of blood T cells in healthy people across ages. TCRdb fed the 5' RACE reads into MiXCR, producing one record per CDR3 protein. This repertoire shows 790,000 or so distinct CDR3 sequences, about 42% found once; its top ten account for roughly 18%. Sequences were obtained from blood. The source is a man aged 80 or over in good health. The CDR3 runs from the conserved cysteine through the conserved F or W. The D gene is left open where the match is weak. Rows may omit the clone size; those that give it use once, few, many or a size class.

V gene	D gene	clone size	J gene	CDR3 protein	CDR3 DNA
TRBV7-9	TRBD1	few	TRBJ2-5	CASSLTGGTGEQYF	TGTGCCAGCAGCTTAACAGGGGGTACTGGTGAGCAGTACTTC
TRBV7-2	-	-	TRBJ1-1	CASSAGRLNTEAFF	TGTGCCAGCAGCGCTGGACGGCTGAACACTGAAGCTTTCTTT
TRBV20-1	TRBD1	-	TRBJ2-2	CSGATGGVAGELFF	TGCAGTGGTGCGACAGGGGGCGTAGCCGGGGAGCTGTTTTTT
TRBV20-1	TRBD1	-	TRBJ2-5	CSASFVRGETQYF	TGCAGTGCTAGCTTTGTCAGGGGGGAGACCCAGTACTTC
TRBV12-3/TRBV12-4	TRBD2	many	TRBJ2-1	CASRPGLDSLEQFF	TGTGCCAGCAGACCGGGACTAGATTCACTGGAGCAGTTCTTC
TRBV10-3	TRBD2	-	TRBJ2-5	CATTAGGPRNEQYF	TGTGCCACAACAGCGGGAGGGCCTAGGAATGAGCAGTACTTC
TRBV7-6	-	-	TRBJ2-6	CASSPARAGANVLTF	TGTGCCAGCAGCCCGGCCAGAGCTGGGGCCAACGTCCTGACTTTC
TRBV12-3/TRBV12-4	-	few	TRBJ1-1	CASSWTGEAFF	TGTGCCAGCAGTTGGACGGGTGAAGCTTTCTTT
TRBV24-1	-	-	TRBJ2-5	CATGESGSKTQYF	TGTGCCACCGGTGAGTCAGGGAGCAAGACTCAGTACTTC
TRBV20-1	-	-	TRBJ1-1	CSKQLLNTEAFF	TGCAGTAAACAGCTATTGAACACTGAAGCTTTCTTT
TRBV5-1	TRBD1	-	TRBJ2-1	CAGSNAGTVDEQFF	TGCGCCGGCAGCAATGCCGGGACAGTGGATGAGCAGTTCTTC
TRBV12-3/TRBV12-4	-	few	TRBJ1-2	CASSVSRTSYGYTF	TGTGCCAGCAGTGTCTCTCGGACATCATATGGCTACACCTTC
TRBV18	TRBD1	-	TRBJ2-7	CASPPPGQGFYGEQYF	TGTGCCAGCCCACCACCGGGACAGGGATTCTATGGGGAGCAGTACTTC
TRBV10-3	-	-	TRBJ2-7	CAIKALDSYEQYF	TGTGCCATCAAGGCGCTAGACTCCTACGAGCAGTACTTC
TRBV7-9	-	-	TRBJ1-2	CASSLEGWGYTF	TGTGCCAGCAGCTTAGAGGGCTGGGGCTACACCTTC
TRBV24-1	-	-	TRBJ1-2	CATSDYTGKGYTF	TGTGCCACCAGTGATTATACAGGGAAAGGCTACACCTTC
TRBV7-2	-	-	TRBJ2-3	CASSSTTGGGGHTDTQYF	TGTGCCAGCAGCTCCACTACAGGAGGGGGGGGGCACACAGATACGCAGTATTTT
TRBV3-1	-	-	TRBJ1-5	CASSQDSSGGQPQHF	TGTGCCAGCAGCCAAGATTCTTCAGGTGGGCAGCCCCAGCATTTT
TRBV7-8	-	few	TRBJ2-7	CASSSRQTETYEQYF	TGTGCCAGCAGCTCCCGACAGACTGAGACGTACGAGCAGTACTTC
TRBV7-2	TRBD2	-	TRBJ2-7	CASSTVTSGSNDYEQYF	TGTGCCAGCAGCACTGTCACTAGCGGGAGTAATGACTACGAGCAGTACTTC
TRBV29-1	-	-	TRBJ1-1	CSIRNTEAFF	TGCAGCATCAGAAACACTGAAGCTTTCTTT
TRBV12-3/TRBV12-4	-	few	TRBJ2-5	CASSPRIQGKTQYF	TGTGCCAGCAGTCCCCGGATCCAGGGGAAGACCCAGTACTTC
TRBV20-1	TRBD2	-	TRBJ2-1	CSARPILGRTSGPYNEQFF	TGCAGTGCTAGACCCATTCTGGGCCGGACTAGCGGGCCCTACAATGAGCAGTTCTTC
TRBV5-1	TRBD1	-	TRBJ1-3	CASSLGTGSSGNTIYF	TGCGCCAGCAGCTTGGGGACAGGATCCTCTGGAAACACCATATATTTT
TRBV27	-	few	TRBJ1-2	CASSPQGGNYGYTF	TGTGCCAGCAGTCCACAGGGAGGGAACTATGGCTACACCTTC
TRBV21-1	-	few	TRBJ2-3	CASNFCLLVRTDTQYF	TGTGCCAGCAATTTTTGCCTACTAGTCCGGACAGATACGCAGTATTTT
TRBV7-7	-	-	TRBJ2-5	CASSRAGTGQETQYF	TGTGCTAGCAGCCGAGCGGGGACAGGCCAAGAGACCCAGTACTTC
TRBV4-2	TRBD1	few	TRBJ2-5	CASSHPLGQGRQETQYF	TGTGCCAGCAGCCACCCCCTGGGACAGGGCCGCCAAGAGACCCAGTACTTC
TRBV6-1	TRBD1	few	TRBJ1-1	CASRHGTAYEAFF	TGTGCCAGCAGACATGGGACAGCCTATGAAGCTTTCTTT
TRBV5-4	-	few	TRBJ1-2	CASSFGGGDGYTF	TGTGCCAGCAGCTTCGGGGGAGGGGATGGCTACACCTTC
TRBV29-1	-	-	TRBJ2-3	CSVESGQGPDTQYF	TGCAGCGTTGAATCCGGGCAGGGGCCAGATACGCAGTATTTT
TRBV5-1	TRBD1	few	TRBJ2-7	CASSVGQGATWQYF	TGCGCCAGCAGCGTAGGACAGGGCGCGACCTGGCAGTACTTC
TRBV12-3/TRBV12-4	-	-	TRBJ2-5	CASSLSLPGETQYF	TGTGCCAGCAGTTTAAGCCTGCCAGGAGAGACCCAGTACTTC
TRBV19	TRBD2	few	TRBJ2-1	CASSTTLAGMRNEQFF	TGTGCCAGTAGTACCACTTTAGCGGGAATGAGGAATGAGCAGTTCTTC
TRBV6-5	-	-	TRBJ2-5	CASSYSSGLETQYF	TGTGCCAGCAGTTATAGTTCAGGCCTAGAGACCCAGTACTTC
TRBV29-1	TRBD1	once	TRBJ1-2	CSVERTGGGYGYTF	TGCAGCGTTGAAAGGACAGGGGGGGGCTATGGCTACACCTTC
TRBV24-1	-	once	TRBJ1-3	CATSEGGAGNTIYF	TGTGCCACCAGTGAAGGAGGGGCTGGAAACACCATATATTTT
TRBV2	TRBD2	-	TRBJ2-5	CASSPGLAGLRRETQYF	TGTGCCAGCAGTCCGGGACTAGCGGGCCTTCGCAGGGAGACCCAGTACTTC
TRBV10-1	-	once	TRBJ2-7	CASSETGATGEEQYF	TGCGCCAGCAGTGAGACCGGGGCTACGGGTGAAGAGCAGTACTTC